The 14 T cell receptor beta chains given below trace back to one sample, sequenced in a study of graft-versus-host responses after intestinal transplantation. No cognate antigen is known for these TCRs. Sequenced by immunoSEQ multiplex PCR; TCRdb stores in-frame clones only, minus some. This table holds 84,000 or so clones, roughly 92% found once. The sequencing here drew on unstimulated CD4+ T cells sorted from spleen or lymph node cells, taken before intestinal transplant. These receptors all stem from a human donor who received an intestinal transplant.

The rearrangement uses TRBV6-6 and TRBJ1-5, with D possibly matching TRBD1 (5 bases). Trimming shortened V by 0 bases and J by 2 bases, and 11 bases separated the two germline ends. Germline CDR1 and CDR2: MNHNY and SVGAGI (reference sequence). CDR3 length: 16 amino acids. For the CDR3, the DNA is TGTGCCAGCAGTTACTCGAGGGGAGGGGGCAATCAGCCCCAGCATTTT. Translated, it gives CASSYSRGGGNQPQHF.

This clone was detected only once. This chain uses TRBV27 with TRBJ1-5, with D perhaps matching TRBD1 (6 bases). The CDR3 loop spans 14 amino acids. Per germline, CDR1 MNHEY and CDR2 SMNVEV (reference sequence). Trimming shortened V by 3 bases and J by 7 bases, and 13 bases separated the two germline ends. The CDR3 reads CASSFIRGGQPQHF. DNA for the CDR3: TGTGCCAGCAGTTTTATCAGGGGCGGACAGCCCCAGCATTTT.

The chain employs TRBV27 and TRBJ1-3, with D unresolved. Germline CDR1 MNHEY, CDR2 SMNVEV (reference sequence). V gave up 6 bases and J gave up 0 bases, with 9 bases separating them. This CDR3 region has 14 residues. Here the CDR3 reads CASSPDYSGNTIYF. The DNA for the CDR3 is TGTGCCAGCAGCCCAGATTACTCTGGAAACACCATATATTTT.

CDR3 region: CATSPRQVETQYF. CDR3 nucleotides: TGTGCCACCAGCCCCCGACAGGTAGAGACCCAGTACTTC. This sequence joins TRBV15 and TRBJ2-5; D possibly corresponds to TRBD1 (6 bases). Trimming took off 5 bases at V and 4 bases at J, with 11 bases between the two ends. Germline CDR1 and CDR2: LNHNV and YYDKDF (reference sequence). The CDR3 sequence is 13 residues long.

This chain uses TRBV5-4 with TRBJ2-7; 9 bases align to TRBD1. CDR1 is SGHNT, CDR2 YYREEE, per germline (reference sequence). With 4 bases clipped from V and 4 bases from J, the junction kept 3 bases outside the gene matches. This CDR3 is 13 amino acids long. CDR3 nucleotide sequence: TGTGCCAGCAGCCGGGACAGGGCTTACGAGCAGTACTTC. Translated, it gives CASSRDRAYEQYF.

The chain uses TRBV5-1 and TRBJ2-7; TRBD1 matches at 7 bases. CDR3 length: 15 residues. CDR1 and CDR2 (germline): SGHRS, YFSETQ. The V and J ends lost 4 bases and 0 bases, in that order; junction bases with no gene match: 7. The CDR3 DNA is TGCGCCAGCAGCCACCAGACAGGGTACTCCTACGAGCAGTACTTC. Translated: CASSHQTGYSYEQYF.

The CDR3 DNA is TGTGCCAGCAGTGAACGGCGATTGAACACTGAAGCTTTCTTT. Translating it yields CASSERRLNTEAFF. V and J are TRBV6-5 and TRBJ1-1; D unclear. Germline V CDR1 and CDR2: MNHEY, SVGAGI. The V end lost 5 bases, the J end lost 0 bases, and 10 bases lay between the germline ends. This CDR3 spans 14 amino acids.

V usage is TRBV6-5 and J usage is TRBJ2-2; D is ambiguous. CDR3 length: 15 amino acids. Germline V CDR1 and CDR2: MNHEY, SVGAGI. V gave up 1 base and J gave up 2 bases, with 8 bases separating them. The CDR3 DNA sequence: TGTGCCAGCAGTTACTATCGGAGAAACACCGGGGAGCTGTTTTTT. Encoded protein: CASSYYRRNTGELFF.

This sequence joins TRBV21-1 and TRBJ2-1; whether TRBD2, the table's D call, matches the DNA was not checked. TRBV21-1 is labeled a pseudogene. This CDR3 comprises 15 residues. CDR3 protein: CASSKEARVSGEQFF. Here the CDR3 DNA reads TGTGCCAGCAGCAAAGAGGCGAGGGTTAGTGGTGAGCAGTTCTTC.

J is TRBJ1-5 and V is TRBV28; D is perhaps TRBD1 (5 bases). The CDR3 loop spans 15 amino acids. Germline V gene lookup returns CDR1 MDHEN and CDR2 SYDVKM. Deletions cut 2 bases from V and 1 base from J, with 9 bases between. The CDR3 region has the DNA TGTGCCAGCAGTTTACCGGGGGTGAGCAATCAGCCCCAGCATTTT. The encoded protein is CASSLPGVSNQPQHF.

The V call is TRBV2, the J call TRBJ1-5; 11 bases are a match to TRBD1. Germline CDR1 reads SNHLY; CDR2 reads FYNNEI. This CDR3 has 20 amino acids. V lost 2 bases and J lost 0; bases outside the gene matches: 12. CDR3 loop: CASSEPTGTGGFGSNQPQHF. The CDR3 DNA reads as TGTGCCAGCAGTGAACCGACCGGGACAGGGGGATTCGGTAGCAATCAGCCCCAGCATTTT.

The chain is built from TRBV2 and TRBJ1-1; no definite D call. Trimming took 7 bases from V and 0 from J, leaving 9 bases between them. The germline CDR1 and CDR2 sequences are SNHLY and FYNNEI. This CDR3 contains 13 residues. CDR3 loop: CASIRKVNTEAFF. The CDR3 DNA reads as TGTGCCAGCATTCGGAAGGTGAACACTGAAGCTTTCTTT. The full variable domain, in which reference TRBV2 and TRBJ1-1 provide the parts outside the CDR3, is EPEVTQTPSHQVTQMGQEVILRCVPISNHLYFYWYRQILGQKVEFLVSFYNNEISEKSEIFDDQFSVERPDGSNFTLKIRSTKLEDSAMYFCASIRKVNTEAFFGQGTRLTVV.

The chain carries TRBV7-9 and TRBJ1-1, with D uncertain. The V and J ends lost 4 bases and 4 bases respectively, with 16 bases between them. Germline V gene lookup returns CDR1 SEHNR and CDR2 FQNEAQ (reference sequence). The CDR3 totals 15 residues. This chain's CDR3 is CASSSIVVFSTEAFF. CDR3 bases: TGTGCCAGCAGCTCTATTGTAGTCTTCAGCACTGAAGCTTTCTTT.

The CDR3, as DNA: TGTGCCAGTACTAGCGGGAGTTATACCTACGAGCAGTACTTC. This encodes CASTSGSYTYEQYF. The chain carries TRBV6-1 and TRBJ2-7, with TRBD2 matching over 11 bases. V shed 9 bases, J shed 2 bases, and the junction held 6 bases outside the gene matches. The length of the CDR3 is 14 residues. The V gene's germline CDR1 is MNHNS and CDR2 SASEGT.